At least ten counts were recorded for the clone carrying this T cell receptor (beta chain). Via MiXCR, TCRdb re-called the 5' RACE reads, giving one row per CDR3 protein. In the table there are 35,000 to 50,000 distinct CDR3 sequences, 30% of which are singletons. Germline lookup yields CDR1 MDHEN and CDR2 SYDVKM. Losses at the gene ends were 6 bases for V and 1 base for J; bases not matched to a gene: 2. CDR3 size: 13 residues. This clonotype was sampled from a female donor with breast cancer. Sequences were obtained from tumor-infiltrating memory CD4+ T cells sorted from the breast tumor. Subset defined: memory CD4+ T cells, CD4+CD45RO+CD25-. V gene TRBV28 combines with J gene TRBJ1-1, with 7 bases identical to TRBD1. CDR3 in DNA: TGTGCCAGCAGGGACAGGCAGAACACTGAAGCTTTCTTT. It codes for CASRDRQNTEAFF.